These 19 T cell receptor beta chains came from one sample sequenced in a study of glioma-infiltrating T cells after dendritic cell vaccination. Profiling relied on immunoSEQ multiplex PCR, and the TCRdb table lists in-frame clones only, not all of them. This table has 100,000 or so clones, roughly 80% appearing once. Time point specified: after dendritic cell vaccination, including at tumor progression/relapse. This sample comprised blood, obtained after dendritic cell vaccination. These receptors all stem from a human donor with glioblastoma.

The V and J genes are TRBV10-2 and TRBJ2-7, with D possibly TRBD2 on 5 matching bases. The germline CDR1 and CDR2 sequences are WSHSY and SAAADI. The V gene lost 8 bases and the J gene lost 7 bases, with 15 bases spanning the gap. CDR3 length equals 12 residues. CDR3 in amino acids: CASLRIPGEQYF. DNA of the CDR3: TGCGCCAGCTTGAGGATCCCGGGAGAGCAGTACTTC.

This clone was found a few times. This sequence joins TRBV6-1 and TRBJ2-7, with a tentative D call TRBD1 (5 bases). The V end lost 2 bases, the J end lost 4 bases, and 6 bases lay between the germline ends. From germline, CDR1 is MNHNS and CDR2 SASEGT. The CDR3 sequence is 12 residues long. CDR3 sequence: CASSEQGYEQYF. Written as DNA, the CDR3 is TGTGCCAGCAGTGAACAGGGTTACGAGCAGTACTTC.

This sequence joins TRBV18 and TRBJ1-3; 7 nucleotides line up with TRBD1. V shed 3 bases and J 0 bases; nucleotides not matched to a gene: 5. The CDR3 extends over 16 amino acids. Germline assignment: CDR1 KGHSH and CDR2 LQKENI. The CDR3 here is CASSPGTASSGNTIYF. CDR3 DNA: TGTGCCAGCTCACCCGGGACAGCTAGCTCTGGAAACACCATATATTTT.

This clone was seen more than once but under ten times. The chain recombines TRBV2 with TRBJ1-5; D gene unclear. The CDR3 sequence is 12 residues long. The V gene's germline CDR1 is SNHLY and CDR2 FYNNEI. V lost 7 bases to trimming and J lost 5 bases, with 9 bases between them. In DNA form, the CDR3 reads TGTGCCAGCACCGGCGGCCATCAGCCCCAGCATTTT. Amino acid sequence: CASTGGHQPQHF.

In this sample, this clone turned up once. The chain employs TRBV19 and TRBJ2-1; 10 bases match TRBD2. CDR3 size: 13 residues. Germline V gene lookup returns CDR1 LNHDA and CDR2 SQIVND (reference sequence). V shed 6 bases and J 8 bases; nucleotides not matched to a gene: 4. The CDR3 loop is CASRRLAGHEQFF. CDR3 in DNA: TGTGCCAGTAGACGACTAGCGGGCCATGAGCAGTTCTTC.

This clone was detected only a few times. The chain has TRBV5-1 and TRBJ2-1, with TRBD2 as a possible D gene (7 bases). The CDR3 covers 15 residues. V gave up 4 bases and J gave up 3 bases, with 14 bases separating them. Germline loops: CDR1 SGHRS, CDR2 YFSETQ. The CDR3 spells CASSTRGGGYNEQFF. In nucleotides, the CDR3 is TGCGCCAGCAGCACCAGGGGAGGGGGCTACAATGAGCAGTTCTTC.

The V and J genes are TRBV6-6 and TRBJ1-4; D ambiguous. Germline CDR1 reads MNHNY; CDR2 reads SVGAGI (reference sequence). Trimming took 7 bases from V and 5 from J, leaving 5 bases between them. The CDR3 is 11 amino acids. The CDR3 DNA reads TGTGCCAGCACCCCGAATGAAAAACTGTTTTTT. Protein sequence: CASTPNEKLFF.

This chain connects TRBV5-6 to TRBJ1-2, with TRBD1 as a possible D gene (6 bases). Trimming left V 0 bases short and J 2 bases short, with 11 bases between. From germline, CDR1 is SGHDT and CDR2 YYEEEE. This CDR3 contains 15 residues. The CDR3 region has the DNA TGTGCCAGCAGCTTGGTCGGGGGGCCAAACTATGGCTACACCTTC. Its protein product is CASSLVGGPNYGYTF.

The chain employs TRBV18 and TRBJ2-5; 8 nucleotides agree with TRBD1. CDR1 and CDR2 from the germline V gene are KGHSH and LQKENI. With 3 bases clipped from V and 5 bases from J, the junction kept 5 bases outside the gene matches. The CDR3 loop spans 14 amino acids. The CDR3 DNA is TGTGCCAGCTCACCCAGGACAGGGACGGAGACCCAGTACTTC. As protein: CASSPRTGTETQYF.

Turning to this clone: At the DNA level, this CDR3 is encoded by other sequences in the same sample as well. The CDR3 region is CASSYRGNTEAFF. In nucleotides, the CDR3 is TGCGCCAGCAGCTACCGGGGGAACACTGAAGCTTTCTTT. This rearrangement joins TRBV5-1 to TRBJ1-1; no definite D call. Germline CDR1 is SGHRS and CDR2 is YFSETQ. V lost 3 bases, J lost 1 base, and 7 bases lay in between. The CDR3 is 13 residues long.

The rearrangement uses TRBV5-1 and TRBJ1-5; no firm D call. V was shortened by 4 bases and J by 5 bases, with 16 bases between the two germline ends. CDR3 size: 15 residues. In germline, CDR1 is SGHRS, CDR2 YFSETQ. CDR3 nucleotides: TGCGCCAGCAGCCTTGGGTCTCCTGAGGATCAGCCCCAGCATTTT. Its protein is CASSLGSPEDQPQHF.

Only one count was recorded for this clone. V is TRBV5-8 and J is TRBJ1-4; 8 bases agree with TRBD1. There are 17 residues in the CDR3. Germline lookup yields CDR1 SGHTS and CDR2 YDEGEE. V lost 2 bases to trimming and J lost 0 bases; unmatched junction nucleotides: 6. CDR3 sequence reads: CASSLWTGRATNEKLFF. In nucleotides, the CDR3 is TGTGCCAGCAGCTTATGGACAGGGAGAGCAACTAATGAAAAACTGTTTTTT.

The chain joins TRBV28 to TRBJ2-7; D possibly corresponds to TRBD1 (6 bases). Germline loops: CDR1 MDHEN, CDR2 SYDVKM. Trimming cost V 2 bases and J 4 bases, with 6 bases left between them. This CDR3 is 12 amino acids long. The CDR3 here is CASSLDRYEQYF. CDR3 coding DNA: TGTGCCAGCAGTTTAGACAGGTACGAGCAGTACTTC. The entire variable domain, with the rest obtained from reference TRBV28 and TRBJ2-7, is as follows: DVKVTQSSRYLVKRTGEKVFLECVQDMDHENMFWYRQDPGLGLRLIYFSYDVKMKEKGDIPEGYSVSREKKERFSLILESASTNQTSMYLCASSLDRYEQYFGPGTRLTVT.

The genes are TRBV4-1 and TRBJ1-2, with 8 bases matching TRBD1. The CDR3 sequence is 17 residues long. Germline V lookup: CDR1 MGHRA, CDR2 YSYEKL. V shed 1 base, J shed 5 bases, and the junction held 12 bases outside the gene matches. Here the CDR3 reads CASSQGEGQGASYGYTF. In DNA, the CDR3 is TGCGCCAGCAGCCAAGGTGAGGGCCAGGGGGCGTCTTATGGCTACACCTTC.

This clone was seen only once. Different DNA sequences within this sample yield the same CDR3. The J gene is TRBJ2-1, the V gene TRBV9, with 7 bases lining up with TRBD1. Germline V gene sequence: CDR1 SGDLS, CDR2 YYNGEE. V dropped 0 bases and J dropped 1; count of bases not matched to a gene: 1. CDR3 size: 15 residues. Here the CDR3 DNA reads TGTGCCAGCAGCGTAGAGGGGGCTTCCTACAATGAGCAGTTCTTC. Its translation: CASSVEGASYNEQFF.

CDR3 loop: CASSATGDRASPLHF. The CDR3 DNA reads as TGTGCCAGTAGTGCCACAGGGGATCGGGCTTCACCCCTCCACTTT. The chain is built from TRBV19 and TRBJ1-6, with TRBD1 matching 7 bases. There are 15 residues in the CDR3. The J segment lost 9 bases and the V segment lost 5 bases, leaving 10 bases of the junction unmatched. The germline gives CDR1 LNHDA, CDR2 SQIVND (reference sequence). The full variable domain, completed using reference TRBV19 and TRBJ1-6, is DGGITQSPKYLFRKEGQNVTLSCEQNLNHDAMYWYRQDPGQGLRLIYYSQIVNDFQKGDIAEGYSVSREKKESFPLTVTSAQKNPTAFYLCASSATGDRASPLHFGNGTRLTVT.

This clone was picked up a small number of times. The chain carries TRBV2 and TRBJ2-7; TRBD2 matches at 12 bases. Germline V CDR1 and CDR2: SNHLY, FYNNEI. This CDR3 contains 15 residues. Losses at the gene ends were 6 bases for V and 1 base for J; bases not matched to a gene: 4. CDR3 region: CASRIGLAGSYEQYF. In nucleotides, the CDR3 is TGTGCCAGCAGGATTGGACTAGCGGGGTCCTACGAGCAGTACTTC.

V and J are TRBV5-1 and TRBJ1-6; 8 bases line up with TRBD1. Germline trimming cut 5 bases from V and 10 bases from J; bases unmatched to any gene: 8. Germline lookup yields CDR1 SGHRS and CDR2 YFSETQ. This CDR3 has 14 amino acids. CDR3 sequence (DNA): TGCGCCAGCAGTGCCGGGACAGGACCGTCACCCCTCCACTTT. Its translation is CASSAGTGPSPLHF.

V is TRBV6-4 and J is TRBJ2-1, with D possibly matching TRBD1 (6 bases). This CDR3 is 15 amino acids long. V was cut by 3 bases and J by 1 base, with 10 bases left in between. The germline gives CDR1 MRHNA, CDR2 SNTAGT. The CDR3 loop reads CASSEMGASYNEQFF. CDR3 bases: TGTGCCAGCAGTGAAATGGGGGCTTCCTACAATGAGCAGTTCTTC.